Here is one TCR gamma chain with its context. This entry is derived from a study of gamma-delta chains in newborns, infants, children. Overall study: Microbial exposure reportedly drives polyclonal innate γδ T cell expansion after birth.

This CDR3 contains 15 residues. Germline CDR1 and CDR2: VINAFY and YDVSNSKD. V was pared by 2 bases and J by 2 bases, with 5 bases of the junction left unmatched. TCRdb re-called the reads through CATT. There are a few thousand gamma-chain clones in the sample; approximately 40% occur only once, and approximately 4.2% lies in the top ten. The receptor comes from a child who was a newborn, infant or young child, either healthy, febrile or measles-vaccinated (not recorded which). Sequenced input: blood. The rearrangement joins TRGV5 to TRGJP2. In the absence of a J gene in TCRdb, the DNA was matched to germline to assign it here. CDR3 sequence reads: CATWDKGSSDWIKTF. CDR3 in DNA: TGTGCCACCTGGGACAAAGGGAGTAGTGATTGGATCAAGACGTTT.